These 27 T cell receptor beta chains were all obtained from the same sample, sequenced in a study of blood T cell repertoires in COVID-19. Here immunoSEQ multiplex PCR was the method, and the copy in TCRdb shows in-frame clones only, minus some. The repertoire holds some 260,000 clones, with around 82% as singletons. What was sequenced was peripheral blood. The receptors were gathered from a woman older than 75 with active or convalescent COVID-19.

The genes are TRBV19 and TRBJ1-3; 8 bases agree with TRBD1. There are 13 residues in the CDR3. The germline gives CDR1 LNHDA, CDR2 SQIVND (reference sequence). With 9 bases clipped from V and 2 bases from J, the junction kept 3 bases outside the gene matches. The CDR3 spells CASRQGTGNTIYF. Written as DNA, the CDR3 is TGTGCCAGCCGACAGGGGACTGGAAACACCATATATTTT.

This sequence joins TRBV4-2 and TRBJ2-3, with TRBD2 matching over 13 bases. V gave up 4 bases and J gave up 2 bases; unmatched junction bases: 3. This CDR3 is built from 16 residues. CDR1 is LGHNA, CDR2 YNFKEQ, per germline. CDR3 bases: TGTGCCAGCAGCCGAGGGACTAGCGGGGTCACAGATACGCAGTATTTT. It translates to CASSRGTSGVTDTQYF.

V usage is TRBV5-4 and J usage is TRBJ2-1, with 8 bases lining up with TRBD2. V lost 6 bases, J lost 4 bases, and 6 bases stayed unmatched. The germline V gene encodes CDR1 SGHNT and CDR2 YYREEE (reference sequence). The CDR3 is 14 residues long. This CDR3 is CASKTGGAYNEQFF. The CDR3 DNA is TGTGCCAGCAAGACCGGGGGGGCATACAATGAGCAGTTCTTC.

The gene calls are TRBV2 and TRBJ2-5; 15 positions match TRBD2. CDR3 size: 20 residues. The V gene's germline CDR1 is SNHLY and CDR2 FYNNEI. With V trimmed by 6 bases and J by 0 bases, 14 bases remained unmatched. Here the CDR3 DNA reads TGTGCCAGCAGAGACCTCATGGGGACTAGCGGGGGGCGGTACCAAGAGACCCAGTACTTC. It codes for CASRDLMGTSGGRYQETQYF. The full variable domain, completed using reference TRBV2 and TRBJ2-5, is EPEVTQTPSHQVTQMGQEVILRCVPISNHLYFYWYRQILGQKVEFLVSFYNNEISEKSEIFDDQFSVERPDGSNFTLKIRSTKLEDSAMYFCASRDLMGTSGGRYQETQYFGPGTRLLVL.

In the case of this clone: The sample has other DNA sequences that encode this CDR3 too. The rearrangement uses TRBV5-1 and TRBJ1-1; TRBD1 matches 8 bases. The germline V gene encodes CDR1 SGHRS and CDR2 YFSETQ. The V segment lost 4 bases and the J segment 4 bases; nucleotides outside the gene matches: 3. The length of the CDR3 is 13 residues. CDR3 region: CASSITGGTEAFF. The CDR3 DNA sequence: TGCGCCAGCAGCATCACAGGGGGCACTGAAGCTTTCTTT.

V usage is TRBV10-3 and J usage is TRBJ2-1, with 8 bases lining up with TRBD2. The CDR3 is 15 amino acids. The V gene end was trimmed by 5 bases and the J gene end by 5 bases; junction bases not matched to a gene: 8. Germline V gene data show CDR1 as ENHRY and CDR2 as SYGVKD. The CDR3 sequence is CAISNSGARDNEQFF. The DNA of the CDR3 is TGTGCCATCAGTAATAGCGGGGCTAGAGACAATGAGCAGTTCTTC.

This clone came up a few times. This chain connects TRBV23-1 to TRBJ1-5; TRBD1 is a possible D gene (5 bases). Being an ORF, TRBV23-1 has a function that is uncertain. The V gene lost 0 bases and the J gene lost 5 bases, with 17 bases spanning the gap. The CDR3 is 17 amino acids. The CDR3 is CASSQSGSRVDHQPQHF. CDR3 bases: TGCGCCAGCAGTCAATCAGGTAGCAGGGTAGACCATCAGCCCCAGCATTTT.

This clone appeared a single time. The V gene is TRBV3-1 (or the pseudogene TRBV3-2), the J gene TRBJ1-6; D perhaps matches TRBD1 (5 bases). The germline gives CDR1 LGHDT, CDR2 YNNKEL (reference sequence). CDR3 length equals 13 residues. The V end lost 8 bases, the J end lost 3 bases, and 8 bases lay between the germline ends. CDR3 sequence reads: CASQTGYNSPLHF. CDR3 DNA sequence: TGTGCCAGCCAAACAGGCTATAATTCACCCCTCCACTTT.

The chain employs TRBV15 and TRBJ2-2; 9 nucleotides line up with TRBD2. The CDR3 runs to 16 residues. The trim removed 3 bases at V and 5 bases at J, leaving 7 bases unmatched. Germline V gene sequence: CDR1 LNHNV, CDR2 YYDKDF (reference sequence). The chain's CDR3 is CATSRRRLAGTGELFF. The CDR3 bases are TGTGCCACCAGCAGGCGGCGGCTAGCGGGGACCGGGGAGCTGTTTTTT.

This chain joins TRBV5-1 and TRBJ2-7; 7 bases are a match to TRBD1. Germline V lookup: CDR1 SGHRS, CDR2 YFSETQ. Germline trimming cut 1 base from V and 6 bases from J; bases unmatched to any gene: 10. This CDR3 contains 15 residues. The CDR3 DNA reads TGCGCCAGCAGCTTGTCCGGGACAGCACAGGTCGAGCAGTACTTC. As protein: CASSLSGTAQVEQYF.

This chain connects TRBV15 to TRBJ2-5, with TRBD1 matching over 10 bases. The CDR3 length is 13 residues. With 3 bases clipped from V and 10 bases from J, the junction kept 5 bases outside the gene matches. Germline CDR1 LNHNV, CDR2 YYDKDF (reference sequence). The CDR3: CATSRRQGAVQYF. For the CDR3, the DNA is TGTGCCACCAGCAGGCGACAGGGGGCGGTCCAGTACTTC.

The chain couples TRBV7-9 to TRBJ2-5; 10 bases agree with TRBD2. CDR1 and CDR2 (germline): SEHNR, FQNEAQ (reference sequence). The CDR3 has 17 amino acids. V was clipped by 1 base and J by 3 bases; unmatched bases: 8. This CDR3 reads CASSLGLASGGEETQYF. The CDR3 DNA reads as TGTGCCAGCAGCTTAGGACTCGCTAGCGGGGGTGAAGAGACCCAGTACTTC.

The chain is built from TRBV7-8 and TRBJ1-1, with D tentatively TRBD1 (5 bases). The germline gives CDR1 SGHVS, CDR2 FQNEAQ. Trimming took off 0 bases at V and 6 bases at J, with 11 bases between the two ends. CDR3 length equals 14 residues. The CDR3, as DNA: TGTGCCAGCAGCTTAGCGTCTACGGGGGCTGAAGCTTTCTTT. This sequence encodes CASSLASTGAEAFF.

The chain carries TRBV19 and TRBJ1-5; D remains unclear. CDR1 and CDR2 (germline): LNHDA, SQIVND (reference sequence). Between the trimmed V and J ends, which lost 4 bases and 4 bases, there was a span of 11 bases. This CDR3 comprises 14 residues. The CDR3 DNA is TGTGCCAGTAGTAGATCCCGGGGTAATCAGCCCCAGCATTTT. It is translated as CASSRSRGNQPQHF.

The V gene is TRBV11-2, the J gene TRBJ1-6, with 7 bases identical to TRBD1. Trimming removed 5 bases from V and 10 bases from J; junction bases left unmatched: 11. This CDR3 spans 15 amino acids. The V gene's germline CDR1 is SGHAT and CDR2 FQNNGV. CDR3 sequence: CASSHSRTGYSPLHF. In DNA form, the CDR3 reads TGTGCCAGCAGCCACTCTAGGACAGGTTACTCACCCCTCCACTTT.

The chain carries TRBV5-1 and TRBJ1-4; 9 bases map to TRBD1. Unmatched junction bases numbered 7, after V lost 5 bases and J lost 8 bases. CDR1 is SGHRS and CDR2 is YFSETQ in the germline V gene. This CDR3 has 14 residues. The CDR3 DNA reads TGCGCCAGCAGGCGGGACAGGGCAGAAGAAAAACTGTTTTTT. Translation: CASRRDRAEEKLFF.

CDR3: CASSRYGTGGVGYEQYF. CDR3 nucleotide sequence: TGTGCCAGCAGCCGCTATGGGACAGGTGGTGTTGGGTACGAGCAGTACTTC. The chain joins TRBV7-2 to TRBJ2-7; 8 nucleotides line up with TRBD1. The CDR3 covers 17 residues. CDR1 and CDR2 (germline): SGHTA, FQGNSA. Unmatched junction bases numbered 16, after V lost 5 bases and J lost 4 bases.

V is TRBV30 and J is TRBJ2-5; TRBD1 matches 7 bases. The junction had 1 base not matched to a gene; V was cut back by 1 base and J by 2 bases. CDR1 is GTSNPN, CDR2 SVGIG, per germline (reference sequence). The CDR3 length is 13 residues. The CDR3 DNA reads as TGTGCCTGGAGTGAGACAGGGCAAGAGACCCAGTACTTC. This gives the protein CAWSETGQETQYF.

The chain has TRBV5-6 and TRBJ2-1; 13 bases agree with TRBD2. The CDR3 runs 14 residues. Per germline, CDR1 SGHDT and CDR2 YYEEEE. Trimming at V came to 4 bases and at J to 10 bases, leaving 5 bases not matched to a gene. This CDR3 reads CASSPGLAGDEQFF. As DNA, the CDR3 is TGTGCCAGCAGCCCCGGACTAGCGGGAGACGAGCAGTTCTTC. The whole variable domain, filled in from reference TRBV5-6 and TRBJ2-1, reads DAGVTQSPTHLIKTRGQQVTLRCSPKSGHDTVSWYQQALGQGPQFIFQYYEEEERQRGNFPDRFSGHQFPNYSSELNVNALLLGDSALYLCASSPGLAGDEQFFGPGTRLTVL.

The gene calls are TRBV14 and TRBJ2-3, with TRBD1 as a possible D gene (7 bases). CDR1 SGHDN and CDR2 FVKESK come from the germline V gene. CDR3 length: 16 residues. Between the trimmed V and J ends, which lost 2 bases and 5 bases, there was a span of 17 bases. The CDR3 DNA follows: TGTGCCAGCAGCCAATTCCCAGGGGGGCCTCAAGATACGCAGTATTTT. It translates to CASSQFPGGPQDTQYF.

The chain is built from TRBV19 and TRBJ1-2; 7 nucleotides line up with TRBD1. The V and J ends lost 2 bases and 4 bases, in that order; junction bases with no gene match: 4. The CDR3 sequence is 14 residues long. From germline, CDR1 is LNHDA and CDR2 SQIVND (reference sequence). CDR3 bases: TGTGCCAGTAGTATAAGTGCAGGGGGCTATGGCTACACCTTC. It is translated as CASSISAGGYGYTF. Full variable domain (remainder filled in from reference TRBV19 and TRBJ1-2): DGGITQSPKYLFRKEGQNVTLSCEQNLNHDAMYWYRQDPGQGLRLIYYSQIVNDFQKGDIAEGYSVSREKKESFPLTVTSAQKNPTAFYLCASSISAGGYGYTFGSGTRLTVV.

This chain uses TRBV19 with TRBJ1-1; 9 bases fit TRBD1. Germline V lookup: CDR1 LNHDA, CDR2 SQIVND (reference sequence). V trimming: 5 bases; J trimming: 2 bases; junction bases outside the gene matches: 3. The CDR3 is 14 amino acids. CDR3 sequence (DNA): TGTGCCAGTAGTTACAGGGGGCGCAACACTGAAGCTTTCTTT. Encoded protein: CASSYRGRNTEAFF.

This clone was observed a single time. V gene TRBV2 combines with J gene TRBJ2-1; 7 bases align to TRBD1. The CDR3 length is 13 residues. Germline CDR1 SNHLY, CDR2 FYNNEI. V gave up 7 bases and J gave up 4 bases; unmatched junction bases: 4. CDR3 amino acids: CASTGTDYNEQFF. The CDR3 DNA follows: TGTGCCAGCACCGGGACAGATTACAATGAGCAGTTCTTC.

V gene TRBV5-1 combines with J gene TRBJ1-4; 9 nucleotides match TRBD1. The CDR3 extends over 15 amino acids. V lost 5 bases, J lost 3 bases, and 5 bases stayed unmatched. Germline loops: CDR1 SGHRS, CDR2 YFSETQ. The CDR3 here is CASRNRGQSNEKLFF. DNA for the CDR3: TGCGCCAGCAGGAACAGGGGGCAGTCTAATGAAAAACTGTTTTTT.

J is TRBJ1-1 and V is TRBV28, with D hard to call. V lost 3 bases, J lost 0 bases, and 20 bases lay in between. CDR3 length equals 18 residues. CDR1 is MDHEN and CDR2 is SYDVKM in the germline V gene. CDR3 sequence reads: CASSFGPSPRNMNTEAFF. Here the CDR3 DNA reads TGTGCCAGCAGTTTTGGGCCCTCGCCGAGAAACATGAACACTGAAGCTTTCTTT. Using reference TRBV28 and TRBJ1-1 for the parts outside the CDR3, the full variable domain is DVKVTQSSRYLVKRTGEKVFLECVQDMDHENMFWYRQDPGLGLRLIYFSYDVKMKEKGDIPEGYSVSREKKERFSLILESASTNQTSMYLCASSFGPSPRNMNTEAFFGQGTRLTVV.

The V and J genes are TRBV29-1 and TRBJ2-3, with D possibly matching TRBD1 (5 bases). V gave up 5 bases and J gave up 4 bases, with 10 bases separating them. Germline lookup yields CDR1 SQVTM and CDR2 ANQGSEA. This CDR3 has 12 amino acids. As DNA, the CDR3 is TGCAGCGTTCTTCAGGGTTCAGATACGCAGTATTTT. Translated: CSVLQGSDTQYF.

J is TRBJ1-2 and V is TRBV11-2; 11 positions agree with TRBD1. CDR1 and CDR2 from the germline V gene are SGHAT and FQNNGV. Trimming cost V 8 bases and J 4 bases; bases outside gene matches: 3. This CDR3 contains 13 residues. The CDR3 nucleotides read TGTGCCAGCGGACAGGGGGCTACCTATGGCTACACCTTC. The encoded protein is CASGQGATYGYTF. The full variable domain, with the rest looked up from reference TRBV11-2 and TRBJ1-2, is EAGVAQSPRYKIIEKRQSVAFWCNPISGHATLYWYQQILGQGPKLLIQFQNNGVVDDSQLPKDRFSAERLKGVDSTLKIQPAKLEDSAVYLCASGQGATYGYTFGSGTRLTVV.